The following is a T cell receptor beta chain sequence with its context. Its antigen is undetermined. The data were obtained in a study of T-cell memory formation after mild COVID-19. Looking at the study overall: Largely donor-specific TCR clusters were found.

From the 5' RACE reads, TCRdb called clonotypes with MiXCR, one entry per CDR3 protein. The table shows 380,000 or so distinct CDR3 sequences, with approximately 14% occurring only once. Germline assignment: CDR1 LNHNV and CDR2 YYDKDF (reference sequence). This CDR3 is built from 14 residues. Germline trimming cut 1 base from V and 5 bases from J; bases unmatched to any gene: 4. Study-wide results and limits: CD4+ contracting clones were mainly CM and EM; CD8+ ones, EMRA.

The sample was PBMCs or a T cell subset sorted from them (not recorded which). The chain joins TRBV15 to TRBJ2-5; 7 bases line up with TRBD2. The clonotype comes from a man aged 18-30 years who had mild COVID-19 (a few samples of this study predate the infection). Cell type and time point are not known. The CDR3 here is CATSRVGGWETQYF. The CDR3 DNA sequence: TGTGCCACCAGCAGAGTCGGGGGGTGGGAGACCCAGTACTTC.